The subject of this entry is one TCR beta chain. This sample is drawn from a study of technical replicates of blood from a handful of donors. This CDR3 is 17 amino acids long. Trimming cost V 0 bases and J 7 bases; bases outside gene matches: 7. CDR1 is SGDLS, CDR2 YYNGEE, per germline. Only in-frame clones appear in the TCRdb table, and some are missing; sequencing was by immunoSEQ multiplex PCR. The sample has just under 100,000 clones; 95% are singletons. V usage is TRBV9 and J usage is TRBJ2-5, with TRBD2 matching over 15 bases. Sequencing input: T cells isolated from PBMCs. This TCR was sampled from a human donor in good health. CDR3 nucleotide sequence: TGTGCCAGCAGCGTAGCTGGACTAGCGGGGGGGCTTGTGACCCAGTACTTC. Residues: CASSVAGLAGGLVTQYF.